The sequence of this T cell receptor (beta chain) was determined in a study of blood T cells in healthy people across ages. Regarding this clonotype: Its antigen is unknown.

Broader study findings: Naive CD4+ cell counts and diversity both ran higher in long-lived than in aged donors. One million T cells yielded diversity estimates that were considered underestimates.

Together with a sample-barcoded 5' primer, a J-beta primer mix was included in a second PCR lasting roughly 6 to 12 cycles. The study obtained at least 2.5 million CDR3-containing paired-end reads from every sample. One entry per CDR3 protein results from TCRdb running MiXCR on the 5' RACE reads. The sample includes around 1.5 million distinct CDR3 sequences, about 40% seen only once; the top ten take roughly 7.9%. The germline V gene encodes CDR1 MDHEN and CDR2 SYDVKM. V was shortened by 5 bases and J by 14 bases, with 17 bases between the two germline ends. CDR3 size: 12 residues. This clonotype was sampled from a woman between 18 and 30 years old in good health. This sequence joins TRBV28 and TRBJ2-3, with no clear D. Sample: blood. CDR3 loop: CASSAVLGFGYF. The CDR3 DNA sequence: TGTGCCAGCAGTGCGGTACTGGGGTTTGGGTATTTT.